These 32 T cell receptor beta chains came from one sample sequenced in a study of cytomegalovirus exposure and HLA in healthy donors. It was with 60 Vbeta and 13 Jbeta primers that the PCR ran. The repertoire was sequenced with immunoSEQ multiplex PCR; TCRdb's copy has only in-frame clones and lacks some. The repertoire includes under 150,000 clones, approximately 80% of them detected once, and 2.5% sits in the top ten. The sample consisted of PBMCs. These receptors originate from a young woman in good health and CMV-seronegative.

The rearrangement joins TRBV5-1 to TRBJ1-5, with D uncertain. This CDR3 is built from 17 residues. CDR1 and CDR2 (germline): SGHRS, YFSETQ. Trimming stripped 3 bases from V and 3 bases from J, with 19 bases between. CDR3 amino acids: CASSSLPRGAPNQPQHF. DNA for the CDR3: TGCGCCAGCAGCTCCCTCCCCCGTGGAGCTCCCAATCAGCCCCAGCATTTT. The complete variable domain, with remaining parts taken from reference TRBV5-1 and TRBJ1-5, reads KAGVTQTPRYLIKTRGQQVTLSCSPISGHRSVSWYQQTPGQGLQFLFEYFSETQRNKGNFPGRFSGRQFSNSRSEMNVSTLELGDSALYLCASSSLPRGAPNQPQHFGDGTRLSIL.

This clone has just one count. The chain combines TRBV5-1 with TRBJ1-1; no clear D gene. CDR1 SGHRS and CDR2 YFSETQ come from the germline V gene. The length of the CDR3 is 13 residues. V gave up 3 bases and J gave up 0 bases, with 6 bases separating them. This CDR3 is CASSSTLNTEAFF. As DNA, the CDR3 is TGCGCCAGCAGCTCCACACTGAACACTGAAGCTTTCTTT.

DNA for the CDR3: TGTGCCAGCAGCCGAGACAGGGATTGGGATTCACCCCTCCACTTT. It is translated as CASSRDRDWDSPLHF. The V gene is TRBV5-4, the J gene TRBJ1-6, with 7 positions matching TRBD1. The trim removed 4 bases at V and 8 bases at J, leaving 9 bases unmatched. The CDR3 is 15 amino acids. Per germline, CDR1 SGHNT and CDR2 YYREEE (reference sequence).

This clone was seen once. The genes are TRBV7-9 and TRBJ1-5, with D possibly being TRBD1 (5 bases). V lost 5 bases and J lost 5, with 13 bases in between. Germline V gene sequence: CDR1 SEHNR, CDR2 FQNEAQ (reference sequence). The CDR3 is 14 residues long. The CDR3 coding sequence is TGTGCCAGCAGCCGTACAGGTGACGATCAGCCCCAGCATTTT. Residues: CASSRTGDDQPQHF. Supplemented by reference TRBV7-9 and TRBJ1-5, the full variable domain reads DTGVSQNPRHKITKRGQNVTFRCDPISEHNRLYWYRQTLGQGPEFLTYFQNEAQLEKSRLLSDRFSAERPKGSFSTLEIQRTEQGDSAMYLCASSRTGDDQPQHFGDGTRLSIL.

A note on this clone: Because it lacks the conserved phenylalanine or tryptophan at the end, this CDR3 is likely a read error. This chain joins TRBV4-2 and TRBJ2-3; weak D call: TRBD2 (6 bases). The CDR3 totals 14 residues. Germline V CDR1 and CDR2: LGHNA, YNFKEQ. The germline V and J ends were trimmed by 1 base and 6 bases, with 11 bases remaining between them. CDR3 loop: CASSQVLAADTQYS. In DNA form, the CDR3 reads TGTGCCAGCAGCCAAGTGTTAGCGGCGGATACGCAGTATTCT.

The chain couples TRBV5-5 to TRBJ2-5; weak D call: TRBD2 (6 bases). The CDR3 sequence is 14 residues long. Germline lookup yields CDR1 SGHKS and CDR2 YYEKEE (reference sequence). V dropped 4 bases and J dropped 7 bases, with 17 bases sitting between them. The CDR3 region is CASSLPRGSVTQYF. The DNA of the CDR3 is TGTGCCAGCAGCCTTCCTCGGGGGAGTGTGACCCAGTACTTC.

This clone appeared once. The J gene is TRBJ2-2, the V gene TRBV20-1; D gene unclear. Germline V gives CDR1 DFQATT, CDR2 SNEGSKA (reference sequence). The CDR3 runs to 11 residues. The ends were cut back, 3 bases at V and 7 bases at J, with 6 bases in the middle. The CDR3 reads CSASFGGELFF. The DNA for the CDR3 is TGCAGTGCTAGTTTCGGCGGGGAGCTGTTTTTT.

V usage is TRBV27 and J usage is TRBJ1-2, with D possibly being TRBD1 (5 bases). Germline V gene lookup returns CDR1 MNHEY and CDR2 SMNVEV (reference sequence). Trimming removed 3 bases from V and 6 bases from J, with 11 bases in between. The CDR3 runs 13 residues. CDR3 bases: TGTGCCAGCAGTTTTGGGTTAGGGGATGGCTACACCTTC. It yields the protein CASSFGLGDGYTF.

This chain's CDR3 is CASSYQQASGTEAFF. The CDR3, as DNA: TGTGCCAGCAGTTATCAACAGGCCTCGGGCACTGAAGCTTTCTTT. V usage is TRBV6-5 and J usage is TRBJ1-1; a possible D gene is TRBD1 (5 bases). This CDR3 contains 15 residues. The V and J ends lost 3 bases and 4 bases respectively, with 15 bases between them. The germline CDR1 and CDR2 sequences are MNHEY and SVGAGI.

The chain employs TRBV7-9 and TRBJ1-1; D not resolved. Trimming shortened V by 5 bases and J by 2 bases, and 6 bases separated the two germline ends. Germline CDR1 SEHNR, CDR2 FQNEAQ (reference sequence). The CDR3 has 12 residues. The CDR3 DNA reads as TGTGCCAGCAGCGGAGCTAACACTGAAGCTTTCTTT. It encodes CASSGANTEAFF.

V gene TRBV11-2 combines with J gene TRBJ2-2; D perhaps matches TRBD1 (6 bases). CDR1 and CDR2 (germline): SGHAT, FQNNGV. The V end was cut by 4 bases, the J end by 0 bases, with 9 bases between. The CDR3 runs to 15 residues. CDR3 protein: CASSSGTTNTGELFF. The CDR3 DNA sequence: TGTGCCAGCAGCTCCGGGACAACGAACACCGGGGAGCTGTTTTTT.

The chain links TRBV29-1 to TRBJ1-5, with 7 bases fitting TRBD1. The junction had 5 bases not matched to a gene; V was cut back by 5 bases and J by 4 bases. Per germline, CDR1 SQVTM and CDR2 ANQGSEA. The CDR3 totals 13 residues. CDR3 residues: CSVSRDSNQPQHF. The CDR3 bases are TGCAGCGTTTCCCGGGACAGTAATCAGCCCCAGCATTTT.

The CDR3: CASRNPGIQETQYF. Here the CDR3 DNA reads TGCGCCAGTCGGAATCCAGGGATCCAAGAGACCCAGTACTTC. V is TRBV5-1 and J is TRBJ2-5; maybe TRBD1 (5 bases). V shed 8 bases and J shed 1 base, with 15 bases lying between them. From germline, CDR1 is SGHRS and CDR2 YFSETQ. The CDR3 sequence is 14 residues long.

The V call is TRBV10-3, the J call TRBJ1-1; 8 nucleotides match TRBD1. Germline CDR1 is ENHRY and CDR2 is SYGVKD. Trimming took 6 bases from V and 3 from J; bases not matched to a gene: 9. This CDR3 is built from 15 residues. The CDR3 DNA is TGTGCCATCAGGGAAAGACAGGGGCTCTACACTGAAGCTTTCTTT. It is translated as CAIRERQGLYTEAFF.

The CDR3 nucleotides read TGTGCCAGCAGTGATACGGTTGAGCAGTTCTTC. Protein sequence: CASSDTVEQFF. The J gene is TRBJ2-1, the V gene TRBV25-1; no firm D call. Germline CDR1 MGHDK, CDR2 SYGVNS. Trimming shortened V by 3 bases and J by 9 bases, and 6 bases separated the two germline ends. There are 11 residues in the CDR3.

This clone occurred a few times. The chain combines TRBV19 with TRBJ1-1; D gene uncertain. Trimming stripped 4 bases from V and 0 bases from J, with 9 bases between. Germline V gene lookup returns CDR1 LNHDA and CDR2 SQIVND (reference sequence). The CDR3 has 14 residues. CDR3 sequence: CASSKRGVNTEAFF. CDR3 bases: TGTGCCAGTAGTAAGCGGGGAGTGAACACTGAAGCTTTCTTT.

The chain joins TRBV2 to TRBJ2-3, with D maybe TRBD2 (6 bases). This CDR3 is built from 13 residues. The ends were cut back, 8 bases at V and 3 bases at J, with 12 bases in the middle. Germline CDR1 and CDR2: SNHLY and FYNNEI. The CDR3 nucleotides are TGTGCCAGCGCACGGGACTGGACAGATACGCAGTATTTT. It yields the protein CASARDWTDTQYF.

This clone occurred once. The chain joins TRBV12-5 to TRBJ2-7; D perhaps matches TRBD2 (6 bases). V was clipped by 7 bases and J by 2 bases, with 24 bases between them. The germline V gene has CDR1 LGHNT and CDR2 FRNRAP. The CDR3 is 17 amino acids. CDR3 protein: CASVLPPSGLQTYEQYF. The CDR3 nucleotides read TGTGCTAGTGTCCTCCCCCCCTCGGGACTCCAAACCTACGAGCAGTACTTC.

The V gene is TRBV5-1, the J gene TRBJ2-7; 9 bases line up with TRBD2. J gave up 6 bases and V 4 bases, and 11 bases lay outside the gene matches. This CDR3 is 15 amino acids long. Per the germline V gene, CDR1 is SGHRS and CDR2 is YFSETQ. The CDR3 protein is CASSPTQVAGVEQYF. The CDR3 region has the DNA TGCGCCAGCAGCCCTACCCAGGTAGCGGGAGTCGAGCAGTACTTC.

The rearrangement links TRBV11-3 to TRBJ2-3; D gene uncertain. Trimming left V 1 base short and J 0 bases short, with 5 bases between. This CDR3 contains 14 residues. The germline gives CDR1 SGHNT, CDR2 YENEEA. The CDR3, as DNA: TGTGCCAGCAGCTTAGCCTCTAGCACAGATACGCAGTATTTT. It is translated as CASSLASSTDTQYF.

V gene TRBV19 combines with J gene TRBJ2-5, with TRBD2 identical over 8 bases. The V segment lost 1 base and the J segment 0 bases; nucleotides outside the gene matches: 7. This CDR3 spans 17 amino acids. The germline V gene encodes CDR1 LNHDA and CDR2 SQIVND (reference sequence). CDR3: CASSIGVGGANQETQYF. DNA of the CDR3: TGTGCCAGTAGTATAGGAGTCGGGGGGGCGAACCAAGAGACCCAGTACTTC.

The chain recombines TRBV18 with TRBJ2-5; 7 nucleotides line up with TRBD2. V lost 4 bases, J lost 5 bases, and 4 bases stayed unmatched. Germline CDR1 is KGHSH and CDR2 is LQKENI. The CDR3 runs to 13 residues. The CDR3 DNA reads as TGTGCCAGCTCACGAGGACTAGGGGAGACCCAGTACTTC. Its protein is CASSRGLGETQYF.

The rearrangement joins TRBV5-6 to TRBJ2-2; D is undetermined. Germline V CDR1 and CDR2: SGHDT, YYEEEE. This CDR3 spans 17 amino acids. V lost 0 bases, J lost 3 bases, and 15 bases lay in between. The CDR3 loop reads CASSLAAYALDTGELFF. CDR3 nucleotides: TGTGCCAGCAGCTTGGCCGCGTACGCTCTGGACACCGGGGAGCTGTTTTTT.

This chain connects TRBV9 to TRBJ1-1, with D tentatively TRBD1 (5 bases). The ends were cut back, 5 bases at V and 11 bases at J, with 13 bases in the middle. This CDR3 contains 11 residues. Germline loops: CDR1 SGDLS, CDR2 YYNGEE. CDR3 region: CASRGEGLAFF. As DNA, the CDR3 is TGTGCCAGCAGGGGGGAGGGGTTGGCTTTCTTT.

CDR3 sequence reads: CASSLGTDTQYF. In nucleotides, the CDR3 is TGTGCCAGCAGCCTCGGGACAGATACGCAGTATTTT. This rearrangement joins TRBV11-2 to TRBJ2-3; D is unresolved. The germline CDR1 and CDR2 sequences are SGHAT and FQNNGV. The V end lost 5 bases, the J end lost 3 bases, and 6 bases lay between the germline ends. CDR3 length equals 12 residues.

This clone occurred a few times. The rearrangement joins TRBV6-4 to TRBJ2-5; TRBD1 matches 7 bases. The germline gives CDR1 MRHNA, CDR2 SNTAGT. The length of the CDR3 is 12 residues. Germline trimming cut 7 bases from V and 4 bases from J; bases unmatched to any gene: 3. CDR3 bases: TGTGCCAGCATCAGGGGGTTAGAGACCCAGTACTTC. Translating gives CASIRGLETQYF.

The rearrangement uses TRBV5-4 and TRBJ1-2; D might be TRBD1 (5 bases). CDR1 and CDR2 from the germline V gene are SGHNT and YYREEE (reference sequence). The CDR3 sequence is 12 residues long. V lost 4 bases, J lost 9 bases, and 13 bases lay in between. The CDR3 DNA reads as TGTGCCAGCAGCCAGGTTGGGGGGAGCTACACCTTC. It codes for CASSQVGGSYTF.

This chain links TRBV5-4 with TRBJ2-7; the D gene is possibly TRBD2 (5 bases). Germline loops: CDR1 SGHNT, CDR2 YYREEE (reference sequence). The CDR3 has 15 amino acids. Between the trimmed V and J ends, which lost 3 bases and 5 bases, there was a span of 18 bases. The chain's CDR3 is CASSWRLDVQDEQYF. CDR3 nucleotides: TGTGCCAGCAGCTGGAGGCTCGATGTTCAGGACGAGCAGTACTTC.

V and J are TRBV27 and TRBJ1-2; the D gene is possibly TRBD1 (5 bases). The CDR3 contains 12 residues. Deletions cut 4 bases from V and 6 bases from J, with 9 bases between. Per the germline V gene, CDR1 is MNHEY and CDR2 is SMNVEV (reference sequence). This chain's CDR3 is CASSYRGDGYTF. In DNA, the CDR3 is TGTGCCAGCAGTTATAGGGGTGATGGCTACACCTTC.

The chain is built from TRBV18 and TRBJ1-2, with D possibly TRBD1 on 5 matching bases. V lost 2 bases to trimming and J lost 0 bases, with 13 bases between them. This CDR3 comprises 16 residues. CDR1 is KGHSH and CDR2 is LQKENI in the germline V gene. The CDR3: CASSPGAGPSNYGYTF. DNA of the CDR3: TGTGCCAGCTCACCAGGGGCAGGCCCGTCTAACTATGGCTACACCTTC.

This sequence joins TRBV28 and TRBJ2-7, with 10 bases aligning to TRBD2. V shed 3 bases and J 7 bases; nucleotides not matched to a gene: 6. The CDR3 extends over 14 amino acids. The germline CDR1 and CDR2 sequences are MDHEN and SYDVKM. The CDR3 region has the DNA TGTGCCAGCAGTTTTCTAGCGGGAGAAATAGAGCAGTACTTC. The encoded protein is CASSFLAGEIEQYF.

The chain recombines TRBV27 with TRBJ2-7, with D possibly being TRBD2 (5 bases). This CDR3 contains 14 residues. The germline V gene encodes CDR1 MNHEY and CDR2 SMNVEV (reference sequence). Trimming removed 5 bases from V and 6 bases from J, with 17 bases in between. The CDR3 sequence is CASSLTGIPSEQYF. The CDR3 bases are TGTGCCAGCAGTCTAACGGGAATCCCGTCCGAGCAGTACTTC.